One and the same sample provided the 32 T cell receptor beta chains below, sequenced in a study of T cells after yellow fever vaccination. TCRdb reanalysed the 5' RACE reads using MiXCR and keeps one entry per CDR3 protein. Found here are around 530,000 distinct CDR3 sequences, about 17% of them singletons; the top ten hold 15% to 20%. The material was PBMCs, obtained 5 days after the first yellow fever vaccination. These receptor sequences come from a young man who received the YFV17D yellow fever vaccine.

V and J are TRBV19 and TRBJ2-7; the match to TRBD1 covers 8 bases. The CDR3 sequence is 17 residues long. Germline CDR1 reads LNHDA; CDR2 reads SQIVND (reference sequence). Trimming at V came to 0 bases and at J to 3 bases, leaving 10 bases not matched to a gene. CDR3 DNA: TGTGCCAGTAGTATAGATTGGGGGCCAGGGGGCAGCTACGAGCAGTACTTC. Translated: CASSIDWGPGGSYEQYF.

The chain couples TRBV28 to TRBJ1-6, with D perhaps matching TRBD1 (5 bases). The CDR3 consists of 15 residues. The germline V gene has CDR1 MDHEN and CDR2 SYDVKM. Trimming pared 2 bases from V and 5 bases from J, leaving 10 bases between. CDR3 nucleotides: TGTGCCAGCAGTTTAACCGGGACGGATAATTCACCCCTCCACTTT. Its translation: CASSLTGTDNSPLHF.

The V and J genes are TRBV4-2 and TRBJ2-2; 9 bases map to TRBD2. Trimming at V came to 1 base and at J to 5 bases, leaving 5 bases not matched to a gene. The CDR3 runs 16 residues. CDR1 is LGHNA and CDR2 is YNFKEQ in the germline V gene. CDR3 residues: CASSQGASGGTGELFF. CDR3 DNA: TGTGCCAGCAGCCAAGGGGCGAGCGGGGGGACCGGGGAGCTGTTTTTT.

This CDR3 reads CASSDRGHGELFF. In DNA form, the CDR3 reads TGCGCCAGCAGTGACAGGGGGCACGGGGAGCTGTTTTTT. The chain joins TRBV10-2 to TRBJ2-2; 8 bases map to TRBD1. In germline, CDR1 is WSHSY, CDR2 SAAADI. V lost 3 bases to trimming and J lost 7 bases; unmatched junction nucleotides: 1. The CDR3 sequence is 13 residues long.

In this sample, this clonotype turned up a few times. The CDR3 DNA is TGCAGTGCCAGACGTGCAGGGCCTACCACCGGGGAGCTGTTTTTT. This translates into CSARRAGPTTGELFF. The V call is TRBV20-1, the J call TRBJ2-2; D may be TRBD1 (5 bases). Germline CDR1 is DFQATT and CDR2 is SNEGSKA (reference sequence). The CDR3 loop spans 15 amino acids. The V end lost 6 bases, the J end lost 4 bases, and 18 bases lay between the germline ends.

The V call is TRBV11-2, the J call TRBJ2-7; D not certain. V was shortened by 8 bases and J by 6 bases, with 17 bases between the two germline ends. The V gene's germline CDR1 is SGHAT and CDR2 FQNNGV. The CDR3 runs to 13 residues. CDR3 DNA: TGTGCCAGCCTCTTCATGATCGGCAGCGAGCAGTACTTC. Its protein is CASLFMIGSEQYF.

The CDR3 loop reads CASSQWLAGANVLTF. In DNA, the CDR3 is TGTGCCAGCAGCCAGTGGTTGGCTGGGGCCAACGTCCTGACTTTC. The chain combines TRBV14 with TRBJ2-6; no definite D call. Trimming cost V 3 bases and J 2 bases, with 8 bases left between them. Germline lookup yields CDR1 SGHDN and CDR2 FVKESK. The CDR3 spans 15 residues.

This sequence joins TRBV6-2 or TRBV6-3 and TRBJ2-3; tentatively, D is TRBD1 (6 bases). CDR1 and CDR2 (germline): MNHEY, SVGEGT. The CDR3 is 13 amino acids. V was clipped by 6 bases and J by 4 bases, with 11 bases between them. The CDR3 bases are TGTGCCAGCAGAACACAGGGTGCAGATACGCAGTATTTT. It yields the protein CASRTQGADTQYF.

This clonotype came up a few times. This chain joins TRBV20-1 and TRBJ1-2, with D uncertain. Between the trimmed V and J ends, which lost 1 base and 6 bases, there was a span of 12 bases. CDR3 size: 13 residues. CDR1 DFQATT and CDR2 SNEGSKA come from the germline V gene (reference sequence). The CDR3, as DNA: TGCAGTGCTAGAGTGGGTCCCGCCGATGGCTACACCTTC. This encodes CSARVGPADGYTF.

Here the CDR3 reads CATSRDPGQGASPLHF. The CDR3 DNA reads TGTGCCACCAGCAGAGATCCGGGACAGGGGGCTTCACCCCTCCACTTT. V usage is TRBV15 and J usage is TRBJ1-6, with TRBD1 matching 12 bases. The junction had 3 bases not matched to a gene; V was cut back by 0 bases and J by 9 bases. CDR1 LNHNV and CDR2 YYDKDF come from the germline V gene (reference sequence). This CDR3 has 16 amino acids.

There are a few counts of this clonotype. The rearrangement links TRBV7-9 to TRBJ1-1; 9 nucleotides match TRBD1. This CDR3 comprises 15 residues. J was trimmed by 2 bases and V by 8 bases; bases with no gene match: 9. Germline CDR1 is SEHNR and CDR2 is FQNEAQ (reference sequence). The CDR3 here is CASEPGTGPNTEAFF. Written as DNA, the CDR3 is TGTGCCAGCGAACCCGGGACAGGGCCAAACACTGAAGCTTTCTTT.

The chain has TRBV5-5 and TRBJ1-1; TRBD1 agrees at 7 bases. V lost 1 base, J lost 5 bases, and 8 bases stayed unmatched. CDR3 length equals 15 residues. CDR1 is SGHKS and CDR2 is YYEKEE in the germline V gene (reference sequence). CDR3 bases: TGTGCCAGCAGCTTGACAGGGGTCGGTTTTACTGAAGCTTTCTTT. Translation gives CASSLTGVGFTEAFF.

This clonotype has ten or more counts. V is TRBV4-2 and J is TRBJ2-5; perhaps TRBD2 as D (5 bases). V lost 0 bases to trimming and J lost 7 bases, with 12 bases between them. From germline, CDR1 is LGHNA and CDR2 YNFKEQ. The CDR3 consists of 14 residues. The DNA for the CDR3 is TGTGCCAGCAGCCAAGATACGCCCAGCGGGACCCAGTACTTC. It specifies CASSQDTPSGTQYF.

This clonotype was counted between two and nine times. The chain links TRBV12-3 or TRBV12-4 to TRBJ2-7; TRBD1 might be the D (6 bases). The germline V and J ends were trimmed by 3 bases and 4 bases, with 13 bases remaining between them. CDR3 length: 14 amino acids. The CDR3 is CASSLDSRRYEQYF. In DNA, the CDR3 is TGTGCCAGCAGTTTGGACAGCCGAAGGTACGAGCAGTACTTC.

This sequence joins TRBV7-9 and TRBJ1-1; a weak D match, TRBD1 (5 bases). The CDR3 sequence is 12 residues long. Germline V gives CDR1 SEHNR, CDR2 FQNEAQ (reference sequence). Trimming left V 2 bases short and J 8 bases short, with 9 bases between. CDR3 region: CASSLLWGEAFF. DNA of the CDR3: TGTGCCAGCAGCTTACTCTGGGGGGAAGCTTTCTTT.

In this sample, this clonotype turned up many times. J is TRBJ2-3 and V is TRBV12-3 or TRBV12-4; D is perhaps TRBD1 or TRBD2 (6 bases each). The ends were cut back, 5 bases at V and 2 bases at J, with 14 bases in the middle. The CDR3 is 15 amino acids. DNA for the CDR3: TGTGCCAGCAGTGGGGTCGGGGGCCACACAGATACGCAGTATTTT. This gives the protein CASSGVGGHTDTQYF.

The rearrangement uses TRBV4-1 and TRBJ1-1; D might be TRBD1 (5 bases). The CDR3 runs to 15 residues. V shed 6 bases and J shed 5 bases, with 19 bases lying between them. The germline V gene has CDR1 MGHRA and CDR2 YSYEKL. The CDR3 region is CASRHEHAGSTEAFF. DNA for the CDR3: TGCGCCAGCAGACACGAACATGCAGGGAGTACTGAAGCTTTCTTT.

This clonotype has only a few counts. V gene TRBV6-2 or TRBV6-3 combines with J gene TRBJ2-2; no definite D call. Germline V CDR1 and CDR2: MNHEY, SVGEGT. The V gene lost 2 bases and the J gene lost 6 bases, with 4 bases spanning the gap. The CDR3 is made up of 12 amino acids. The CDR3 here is CASSYGAGELFF. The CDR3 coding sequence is TGTGCCAGCAGTTACGGGGCCGGGGAGCTGTTTTTT.

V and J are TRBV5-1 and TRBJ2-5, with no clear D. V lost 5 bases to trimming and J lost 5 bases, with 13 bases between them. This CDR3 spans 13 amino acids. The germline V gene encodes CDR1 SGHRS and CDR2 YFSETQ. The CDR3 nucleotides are TGCGCCAGCAGTTCGTCCCTGTTTGAGACCCAGTACTTC. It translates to CASSSSLFETQYF.

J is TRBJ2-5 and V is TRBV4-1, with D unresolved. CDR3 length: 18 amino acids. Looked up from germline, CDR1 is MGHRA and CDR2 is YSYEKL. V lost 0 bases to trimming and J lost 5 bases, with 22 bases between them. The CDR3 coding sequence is TGCGCCAGCAGCCAAGAACCCCACCCGGACCTAGGTCTGGAGACCCAGTACTTC. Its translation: CASSQEPHPDLGLETQYF.

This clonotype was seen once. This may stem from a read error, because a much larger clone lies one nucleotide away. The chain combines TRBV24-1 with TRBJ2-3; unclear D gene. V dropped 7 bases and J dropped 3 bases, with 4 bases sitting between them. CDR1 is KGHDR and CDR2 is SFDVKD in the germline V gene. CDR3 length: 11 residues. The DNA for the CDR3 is TGTGCCACCAGGTGGACAGATACGCAGTATTTT. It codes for CATRWTDTQYF.

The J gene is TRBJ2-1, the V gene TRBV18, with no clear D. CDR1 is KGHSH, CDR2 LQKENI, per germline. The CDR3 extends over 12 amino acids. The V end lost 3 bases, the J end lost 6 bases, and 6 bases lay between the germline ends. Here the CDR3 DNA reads TGTGCCAGCTCACCGACGCTCAATGAGCAGTTCTTC. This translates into CASSPTLNEQFF.

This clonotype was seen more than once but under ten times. The CDR3 DNA reads as TGTGCCAGCAGTTTTGGACAGGGAGCTTTCTTT. Translating gives CASSFGQGAFF. V is TRBV12-3 or TRBV12-4 and J is TRBJ1-1, with 8 nucleotides matching TRBD1. The CDR3 is 11 residues long. After removal of 3 bases from V and 10 bases from J, the junction contained 1 base not matched to a gene.

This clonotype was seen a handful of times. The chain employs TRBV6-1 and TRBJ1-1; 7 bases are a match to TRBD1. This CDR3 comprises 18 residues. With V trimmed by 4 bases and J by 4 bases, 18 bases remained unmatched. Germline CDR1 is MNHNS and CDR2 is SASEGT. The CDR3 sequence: CASSARLFVQGMGTEAFF. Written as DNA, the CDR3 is TGTGCCAGCAGTGCCCGTTTATTTGTACAGGGGATGGGCACTGAAGCTTTCTTT.

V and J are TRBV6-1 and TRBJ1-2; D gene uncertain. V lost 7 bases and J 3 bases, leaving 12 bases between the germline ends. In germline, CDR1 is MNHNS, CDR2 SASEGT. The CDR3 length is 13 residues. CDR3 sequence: CASTPGSYYGYTF. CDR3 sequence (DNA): TGTGCCAGCACTCCGGGCAGTTACTATGGCTACACCTTC.

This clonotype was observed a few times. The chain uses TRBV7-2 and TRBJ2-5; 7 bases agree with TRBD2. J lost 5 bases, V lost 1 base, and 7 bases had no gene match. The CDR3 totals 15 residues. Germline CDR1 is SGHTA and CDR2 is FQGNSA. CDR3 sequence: CASSLGWGGGETQYF. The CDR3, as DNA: TGTGCCAGCAGCTTAGGATGGGGGGGAGGTGAGACCCAGTACTTC. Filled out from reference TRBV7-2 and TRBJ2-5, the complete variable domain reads GAGVSQSPSNKVTEKGKDVELRCDPISGHTALYWYRQSLGQGLEFLIYFQGNSAPDKSGLPSDRFSAERTGGSVSTLTIQRTQQEDSAVYLCASSLGWGGGETQYFGPGTRLLVL.

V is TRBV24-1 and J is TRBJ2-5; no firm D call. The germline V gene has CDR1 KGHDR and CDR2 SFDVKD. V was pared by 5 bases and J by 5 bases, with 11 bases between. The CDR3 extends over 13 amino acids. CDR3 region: CATSVVGRETQYF. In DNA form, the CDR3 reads TGTGCCACCAGTGTGGTGGGCCGGGAGACCCAGTACTTC.

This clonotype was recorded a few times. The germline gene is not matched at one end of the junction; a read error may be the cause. This CDR3 is CASSAPGQGSTRFF. In DNA form, the CDR3 reads TGTGCCAGCAGTGCCCCGGGACAGGGGTCTACCCGTTTCTTC. The chain is built from TRBV27 and TRBJ2-4, with 10 bases identical to TRBD1. Germline V lookup: CDR1 MNHEY, CDR2 SMNVEV (reference sequence). CDR3 length equals 14 residues.

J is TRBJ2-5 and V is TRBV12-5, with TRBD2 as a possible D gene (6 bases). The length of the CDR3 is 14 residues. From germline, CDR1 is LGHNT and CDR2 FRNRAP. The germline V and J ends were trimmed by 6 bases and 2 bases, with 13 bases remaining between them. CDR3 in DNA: TGTGCTAGTGGGCGCGCTAGCGCTCAAGAGACCCAGTACTTC. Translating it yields CASGRASAQETQYF. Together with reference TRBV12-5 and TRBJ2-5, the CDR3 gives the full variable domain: DARVTQTPRHKVTEMGQEVTMRCQPILGHNTVFWYRQTMMQGLELLAYFRNRAPLDDSGMPKDRFSAEMPDATLATLKIQPSEPRDSAVYFCASGRASAQETQYFGPGTRLLVL.

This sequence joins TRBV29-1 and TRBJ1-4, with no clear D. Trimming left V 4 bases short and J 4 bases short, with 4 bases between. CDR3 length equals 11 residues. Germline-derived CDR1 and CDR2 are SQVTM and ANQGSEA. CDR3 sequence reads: CSVVDNEKLFF. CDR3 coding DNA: TGCAGCGTTGTGGATAATGAAAAACTGTTTTTT.

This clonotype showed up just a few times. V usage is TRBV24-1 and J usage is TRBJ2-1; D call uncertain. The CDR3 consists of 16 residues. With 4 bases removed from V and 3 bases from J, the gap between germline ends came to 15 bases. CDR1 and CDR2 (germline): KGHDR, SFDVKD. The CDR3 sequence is CATSDPGGESYNEQFF. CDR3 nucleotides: TGTGCCACCAGTGACCCCGGTGGGGAAAGCTACAATGAGCAGTTCTTC.

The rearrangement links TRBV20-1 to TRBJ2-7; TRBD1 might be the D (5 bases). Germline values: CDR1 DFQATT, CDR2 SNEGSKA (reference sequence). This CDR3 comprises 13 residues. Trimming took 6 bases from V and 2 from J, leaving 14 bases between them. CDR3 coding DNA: TGCAGTGCGCGCAGGGCCTCCACCTACGAGCAGTACGTC. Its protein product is CSARRASTYEQYV.